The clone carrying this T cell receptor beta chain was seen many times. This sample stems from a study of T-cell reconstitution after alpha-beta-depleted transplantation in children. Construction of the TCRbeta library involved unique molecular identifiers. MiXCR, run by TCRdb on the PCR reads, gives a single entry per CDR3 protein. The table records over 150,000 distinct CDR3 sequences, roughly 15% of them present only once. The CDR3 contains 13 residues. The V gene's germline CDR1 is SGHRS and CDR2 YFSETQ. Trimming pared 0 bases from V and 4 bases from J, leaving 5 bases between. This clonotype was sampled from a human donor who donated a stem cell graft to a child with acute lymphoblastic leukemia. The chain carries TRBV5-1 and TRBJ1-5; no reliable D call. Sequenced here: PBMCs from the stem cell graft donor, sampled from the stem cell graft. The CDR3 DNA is TGCGCCAGCAGCTTGGAGTTAAATCAGCCCCAGCATTTT. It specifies CASSLELNQPQHF.